This T cell receptor beta chain was retrieved from a study of T cells after yellow fever vaccination. This CDR3 contains 13 residues. The germline CDR1 and CDR2 sequences are DFQATT and SNEGSKA (reference sequence). V was pared by 7 bases and J by 0 bases, with 13 bases between. MiXCR, applied by TCRdb to the 5' RACE reads, yields one record per CDR3 protein. The sample shows over 65,000 distinct CDR3 sequences, about 14% of them seen only once. This clonotype was seen a handful of times. This material consisted of CD8+ T cells not binding an NS4B(214-222) dextramer, sorted from PBMCs, taken 21 days after the first yellow fever vaccination. The TCR sequence derives from a man younger than 35 who received the YFV17D yellow fever vaccine. V and J are TRBV20-1 and TRBJ2-7, with D possibly TRBD2 on 7 matching bases. The CDR3 DNA is TGCAGTGAAAAGGGGGGGAGCTCCTACGAGCAGTACGTC. Protein sequence: CSEKGGSSYEQYV.